This T cell receptor beta chain derives from a study of blood T cell repertoires in COVID-19. Study in general: The analysed material was cDNA or gDNA that came from T cells, B-cell-depleted T cells, or PBMCs.

This CDR3 is built from 14 residues. Unmatched junction bases numbered 8, after V lost 7 bases and J lost 6 bases. Germline V gene data show CDR1 as MNHEY and CDR2 as SVGAGI. Data came from immunoSEQ multiplex PCR; TCRdb stores just in-frame clones and leaves some out. The table has a few hundred thousand clones, approximately 87% seen once. This receptor was identified in a man in his 60s with acute or convalescent COVID-19. The chain employs TRBV6-5 and TRBJ1-5; TRBD1 aligns across 8 bases. Sequencing was done on a sample of peripheral blood. Written as DNA, the CDR3 is TGTGCCAGCACATCTGGACAGGGCAGTCAGCCCCAGCATTTT. The encoded protein is CASTSGQGSQPQHF.